Listed here are 8 T cell receptor beta chains from one sample, sequenced in a study of molecular identifiers for immune sequencing clone quantification. Each CDR3 protein gets one entry after TCRdb re-called the PCR reads with MiXCR. This table holds about 640,000 distinct CDR3 sequences, about 20% found once. Sequencing was performed on naive CD8+ T cells from blood, with Jurkat cell RNA spiked in. Described subset: FACS-sorted CD8+CD4-CCR7+CD45RA+ naive T cells. These receptors were collected from a human donor in good health. Some libraries in this study had Jurkat cell RNA spiked in.

This clonotype came up a few times. A much larger clone lies a single base off, so this may be a read error. J is TRBJ2-7 and V is TRBV2; tentative D call: TRBD1 (5 bases). The CDR3 consists of 13 residues. Germline CDR1 reads SNHLY; CDR2 reads FYNNEI. CDR3 in DNA: TGTGCCAGCAGAGGTGGGGCGTCCTACGAGCAGTGCTTC. Its translation: CASRGGASYEQCF.

The rearrangement uses TRBV30 and TRBJ2-7; tentative D call: TRBD1 (6 bases). The CDR3 extends over 12 amino acids. V was clipped by 5 bases and J by 4 bases, with 12 bases between them. Per the germline V gene, CDR1 is GTSNPN and CDR2 is SVGIG (reference sequence). CDR3: CAWGQQGYEQYF. DNA for the CDR3: TGTGCCTGGGGACAACAGGGATACGAGCAGTACTTC.

Points on this clonotype: A junction boundary mismatches the germline segment, possibly from a read error. The chain carries TRBV27 and TRBJ1-1, with unresolved D. CDR3 size: 13 residues. Germline lookup yields CDR1 MNHEY and CDR2 SMNVEV (reference sequence). In DNA, the CDR3 is TGTGCCAGCGGTTTAGGACCAGGCACTGAAGCTTTCTTT. Its protein product is CASGLGPGTEAFF.

The rearrangement joins TRBV20-1 to TRBJ2-7; 12 positions match TRBD2. Per germline, CDR1 DFQATT and CDR2 SNEGSKA (reference sequence). V lost 6 bases and J lost 3; bases outside the gene matches: 6. The CDR3 covers 14 residues. CDR3 sequence: CSAEGLAGYYEQYF. The CDR3 DNA is TGCAGTGCCGAGGGACTAGCGGGCTACTACGAGCAGTACTTC.

This clonotype was counted a few times. The chain recombines TRBV14 with TRBJ2-7; D is unresolved. The V end lost 3 bases, the J end lost 0 bases, and 21 bases lay between the germline ends. Germline CDR1 is SGHDN and CDR2 is FVKESK. This CDR3 contains 18 residues. The CDR3 nucleotides read TGTGCCAGCAGCCACAACGACGTGACACAGTCGAGCTCCTACGAGCAGTACTTC. Amino acid sequence: CASSHNDVTQSSSYEQYF. Drawing the rest from reference TRBV14 and TRBJ2-7, the complete variable domain is EAGVTQFPSHSVIEKGQTVTLRCDPISGHDNLYWYRRVMGKEIKFLLHFVKESKQDESGMPNNRFLAERTGGTYSTLKVQPAELEDSGVYFCASSHNDVTQSSSYEQYFGPGTRLTVT.

This clonotype has at least ten counts. This sequence joins TRBV5-1 and TRBJ2-5, with 10 bases aligning to TRBD2. Germline lookup yields CDR1 SGHRS and CDR2 YFSETQ. With V trimmed by 0 bases and J by 0 bases, 5 bases remained unmatched. The CDR3 sequence is 17 residues long. CDR3: CASSLEPSGGNQETQYF. Written as DNA, the CDR3 is TGCGCCAGCAGCTTGGAGCCTAGCGGGGGAAACCAAGAGACCCAGTACTTC. The whole variable domain, filled in from reference TRBV5-1 and TRBJ2-5, reads KAGVTQTPRYLIKTRGQQVTLSCSPISGHRSVSWYQQTPGQGLQFLFEYFSETQRNKGNFPGRFSGRQFSNSRSEMNVSTLELGDSALYLCASSLEPSGGNQETQYFGPGTRLLVL.

Ten or more counts support this clonotype. The V gene is TRBV6-5, the J gene TRBJ2-2, with TRBD2 matching 7 bases. CDR3 length: 15 amino acids. Germline values: CDR1 MNHEY, CDR2 SVGAGI. V was pared by 5 bases and J by 6 bases, with 9 bases of the junction left unmatched. In DNA, the CDR3 is TGTGCCAGCAGTCCGGAGCGGGAATGGCCCGGGGAGCTGTTTTTT. This codes for CASSPEREWPGELFF.

Concerning this clonotype: A much larger clone lies a single base off, so this may be a read error. The gene calls are TRBV13 and TRBJ2-7; weak D call: TRBD1 (5 bases). The germline V gene has CDR1 PRHDT and CDR2 FYEKMQ (reference sequence). The CDR3 length is 14 residues. V lost 5 bases and J lost 3, with 14 bases in between. CDR3 bases: TGTGCCAGCAGCCCGGGCAGGGTGCTCTACGAGCAGTACTTC. This translates into CASSPGRVLYEQYF.